This note documents a single T cell receptor (beta chain) sequence. Antigen specificity is unknown. The sample is drawn from a study of OX40 agonist ivuxolimab in advanced cancers. Study-wide context: An anti-OX40 (CD134) antibody with agonistic activity, ivuxolimab, was administered to patients. Study-wide results and caveats: Among the lowest levels of clonal expansion were found in partial responders at 0.1-3.0 mg/kg.

Some clones are missing from TCRdb's copy, which holds only in-frame ones; the method was immunoSEQ multiplex PCR. The repertoire holds more than 75,000 clones, more than 85% seen once, with around 0.94% in the top ten. The germline gives CDR1 ENHRY, CDR2 SYGVKD. The CDR3 has 15 residues. Unmatched junction bases numbered 4, after V lost 3 bases and J lost 2 bases. The chain recombines TRBV10-3 with TRBJ2-3; 8 bases agree with TRBD1. This receptor was obtained from an adult with an advanced solid tumor such as melanoma, head and neck, liver or kidney cancer. The specimen comprised CD4+ or CD8+ T cells sorted from blood, sampled in a trial of the OX40 agonist ivuxolimab. CDR3 DNA sequence: TGTGCCATCAGTGAAGGACAGGGATCCACAGATACGCAGTATTTT. Encoded protein: CAISEGQGSTDTQYF.